This T cell receptor beta chain was profiled in a study of CD8+ T cells in alopecia areata. Regarding treatment: oral pan-JAK inhibitor, 5-10 mg twice daily. CDR1 is LNHDA, CDR2 SQIVND, per germline (reference sequence). Trimming shortened V by 2 bases and J by 8 bases, and 4 bases separated the two germline ends. CDR3 length: 12 amino acids. There are a few counts of this clone. Extracted RNA was reverse transcribed, and the resulting cDNA served as sequencing template. Only in-frame clones appear in the TCRdb table, and some are missing; sequencing was by immunoSEQ multiplex PCR. The table lists approximately 180,000 clones, less than 70% of them singletons, with 9.5% to 14% in the top ten.

The specimen was CD8+ T cells sorted from blood, collected at week 24, from a patient treated with tofacitinib. The rearrangement links TRBV19 to TRBJ1-6, with D uncertain. The TCR was taken from a human donor with alopecia areata. The DNA for the CDR3 is TGTGCCAGTAGTATAACCGATTCACCCCTCCACTTT. The encoded protein is CASSITDSPLHF.